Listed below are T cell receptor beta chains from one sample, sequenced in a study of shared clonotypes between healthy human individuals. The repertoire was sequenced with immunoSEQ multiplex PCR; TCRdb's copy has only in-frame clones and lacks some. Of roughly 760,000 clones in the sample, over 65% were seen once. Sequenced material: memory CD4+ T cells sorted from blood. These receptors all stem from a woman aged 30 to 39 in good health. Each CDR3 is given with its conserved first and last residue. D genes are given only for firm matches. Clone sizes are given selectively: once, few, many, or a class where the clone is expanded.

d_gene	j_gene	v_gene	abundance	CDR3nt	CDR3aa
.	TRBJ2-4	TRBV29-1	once	TGCAGCGTTGAAGGGACACAAAACATTCAGTACTTC	CSVEGTQNIQYF
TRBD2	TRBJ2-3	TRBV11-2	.	TGTGCCAGCAGCTTGGTTAGCGGGTTCACAGATACGCAGTATTTT	CASSLVSGFTDTQYF
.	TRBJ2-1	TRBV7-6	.	TGTGCCAGCAGCTTAGGCTCTGCCTCCTACAATGAGCAGTTCTTC	CASSLGSASYNEQFF
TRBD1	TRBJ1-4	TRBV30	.	TGTGCCTGGAATCCACAGGGGGTAGAAGAAAAACTGTTTTTT	CAWNPQGVEEKLFF
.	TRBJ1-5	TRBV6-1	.	TGTGCCAGCAGTGGTCCCACAGACGCCAATCAGCCCCAGCATTTT	CASSGPTDANQPQHF
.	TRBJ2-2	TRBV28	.	TGTGCCAGTCAGGGAATGAACACCGGGGAGCTGTTTTTT	CASQGMNTGELFF
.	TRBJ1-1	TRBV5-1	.	TGCGCCAGCAGCTTGGCTGAGACATCGAACACTGAAGCTTTCTTT	CASSLAETSNTEAFF
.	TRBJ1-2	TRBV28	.	TGTGCCAGCAGTTTGGCAGGGTACTATGGCTACACCTTC	CASSLAGYYGYTF
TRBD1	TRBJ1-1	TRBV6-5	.	TGTGCCAGCAACGACAGGGGTGCTGCTGAAGCTTTCTTT	CASNDRGAAEAFF
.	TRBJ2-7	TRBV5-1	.	TGCGCCAGTCAACCGTCCGAGCAGTACTTC	CASQPSEQYF
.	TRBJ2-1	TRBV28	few	TGTGCCAGCAGTTTAACGGGATCCGCCTACAATGAGCAGTTCTTC	CASSLTGSAYNEQFF
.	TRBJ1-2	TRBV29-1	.	TGCAGCGTTGGACCTGCGAACTATGGCTACACCTTC	CSVGPANYGYTF
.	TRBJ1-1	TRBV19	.	TGTGCCAGTAGTGTGAGCAACCTGAACACTGAAGCTTTCTTT	CASSVSNLNTEAFF
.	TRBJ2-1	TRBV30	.	TGTGCCTGGAGTGCCTCAACCCGGAGCGGATCCTACAATGAGCAGTTCTTC	CAWSASTRSGSYNEQFF
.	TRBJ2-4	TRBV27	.	TGTGCCAGCAGTTCCTCGCTGACCAAAAACATTCAGTACTTC	CASSSSLTKNIQYF
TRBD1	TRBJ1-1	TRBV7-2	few	TGTGCCAGCAGCAAGAGGAGGGACAGGACGGCTTTCTTT	CASSKRRDRTAFF
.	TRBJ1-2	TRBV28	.	TGTGCCAGCCGACCGAATCTCCGGGACCGGGGGGGGTATGGCTACACCTTC	CASRPNLRDRGGYGYTF
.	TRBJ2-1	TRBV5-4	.	TGTGCCAGCAGCTACCGGGACTCCGATTACAATGAGCAGTTCTTC	CASSYRDSDYNEQFF
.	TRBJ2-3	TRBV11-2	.	TGTGCCAGCAGCTTAGGAGGGGCGCAGGCAGATACGCAGTATTTT	CASSLGGAQADTQYF
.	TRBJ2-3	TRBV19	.	TGTGCCAGTAGTATTAAGGGGTTGATCACAGATACGCAGTATTTT	CASSIKGLITDTQYF
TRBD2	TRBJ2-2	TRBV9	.	TGTGCCAGCAGCGTAGGGGGCGGTAGCGGGAGATCCGGGGAGCTGTTTTTT	CASSVGGGSGRSGELFF
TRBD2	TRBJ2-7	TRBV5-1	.	TGCGCCAGCAGCTTGATCCTAGCGGGAGCCGAGCAGTACTTC	CASSLILAGAEQYF
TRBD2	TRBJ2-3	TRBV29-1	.	TGCAGCGTTGATAAGCGGGAGGGCACAGATACGCAGTATTTT	CSVDKREGTDTQYF
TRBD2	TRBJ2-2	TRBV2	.	TGTGCCAGCAGTTTATTAGCGGGAGGAGCCGGGGAGCTGTTTTTT	CASSLLAGGAGELFF
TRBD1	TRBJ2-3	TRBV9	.	TGTGCCAGCAGCGTAGTTGGGACAGGGAGGAGCACAGATACGCAGTATTTT	CASSVVGTGRSTDTQYF